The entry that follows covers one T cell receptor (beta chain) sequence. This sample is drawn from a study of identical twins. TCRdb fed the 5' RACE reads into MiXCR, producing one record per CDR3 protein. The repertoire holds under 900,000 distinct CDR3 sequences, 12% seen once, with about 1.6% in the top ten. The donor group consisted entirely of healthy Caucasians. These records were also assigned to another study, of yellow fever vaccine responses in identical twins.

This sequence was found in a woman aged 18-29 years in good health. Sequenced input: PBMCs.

The CDR3 coding sequence is TGTGCCAGCAGCTTATTTTGGACTAGCACGCATCAGCAGTTCTTC. Its protein product is CASSLFWTSTHQQFF. The chain joins TRBV11-3 to TRBJ2-1; 8 positions agree with TRBD2. The CDR3 is 15 amino acids. Germline values: CDR1 SGHNT, CDR2 YENEEA. V shed 2 bases and J 11 bases; nucleotides not matched to a gene: 11. Based on the CDR3 plus reference TRBV11-3 and TRBJ2-1, the full variable domain is EAGVVQSPRYKIIEKKQPVAFWCNPISGHNTLYWYLQNLGQGPELLIRYENEEAVDDSQLPKDRFSAERLKGVDSTLKIQPAELGDSAVYLCASSLFWTSTHQQFFGPGTRLTVL.